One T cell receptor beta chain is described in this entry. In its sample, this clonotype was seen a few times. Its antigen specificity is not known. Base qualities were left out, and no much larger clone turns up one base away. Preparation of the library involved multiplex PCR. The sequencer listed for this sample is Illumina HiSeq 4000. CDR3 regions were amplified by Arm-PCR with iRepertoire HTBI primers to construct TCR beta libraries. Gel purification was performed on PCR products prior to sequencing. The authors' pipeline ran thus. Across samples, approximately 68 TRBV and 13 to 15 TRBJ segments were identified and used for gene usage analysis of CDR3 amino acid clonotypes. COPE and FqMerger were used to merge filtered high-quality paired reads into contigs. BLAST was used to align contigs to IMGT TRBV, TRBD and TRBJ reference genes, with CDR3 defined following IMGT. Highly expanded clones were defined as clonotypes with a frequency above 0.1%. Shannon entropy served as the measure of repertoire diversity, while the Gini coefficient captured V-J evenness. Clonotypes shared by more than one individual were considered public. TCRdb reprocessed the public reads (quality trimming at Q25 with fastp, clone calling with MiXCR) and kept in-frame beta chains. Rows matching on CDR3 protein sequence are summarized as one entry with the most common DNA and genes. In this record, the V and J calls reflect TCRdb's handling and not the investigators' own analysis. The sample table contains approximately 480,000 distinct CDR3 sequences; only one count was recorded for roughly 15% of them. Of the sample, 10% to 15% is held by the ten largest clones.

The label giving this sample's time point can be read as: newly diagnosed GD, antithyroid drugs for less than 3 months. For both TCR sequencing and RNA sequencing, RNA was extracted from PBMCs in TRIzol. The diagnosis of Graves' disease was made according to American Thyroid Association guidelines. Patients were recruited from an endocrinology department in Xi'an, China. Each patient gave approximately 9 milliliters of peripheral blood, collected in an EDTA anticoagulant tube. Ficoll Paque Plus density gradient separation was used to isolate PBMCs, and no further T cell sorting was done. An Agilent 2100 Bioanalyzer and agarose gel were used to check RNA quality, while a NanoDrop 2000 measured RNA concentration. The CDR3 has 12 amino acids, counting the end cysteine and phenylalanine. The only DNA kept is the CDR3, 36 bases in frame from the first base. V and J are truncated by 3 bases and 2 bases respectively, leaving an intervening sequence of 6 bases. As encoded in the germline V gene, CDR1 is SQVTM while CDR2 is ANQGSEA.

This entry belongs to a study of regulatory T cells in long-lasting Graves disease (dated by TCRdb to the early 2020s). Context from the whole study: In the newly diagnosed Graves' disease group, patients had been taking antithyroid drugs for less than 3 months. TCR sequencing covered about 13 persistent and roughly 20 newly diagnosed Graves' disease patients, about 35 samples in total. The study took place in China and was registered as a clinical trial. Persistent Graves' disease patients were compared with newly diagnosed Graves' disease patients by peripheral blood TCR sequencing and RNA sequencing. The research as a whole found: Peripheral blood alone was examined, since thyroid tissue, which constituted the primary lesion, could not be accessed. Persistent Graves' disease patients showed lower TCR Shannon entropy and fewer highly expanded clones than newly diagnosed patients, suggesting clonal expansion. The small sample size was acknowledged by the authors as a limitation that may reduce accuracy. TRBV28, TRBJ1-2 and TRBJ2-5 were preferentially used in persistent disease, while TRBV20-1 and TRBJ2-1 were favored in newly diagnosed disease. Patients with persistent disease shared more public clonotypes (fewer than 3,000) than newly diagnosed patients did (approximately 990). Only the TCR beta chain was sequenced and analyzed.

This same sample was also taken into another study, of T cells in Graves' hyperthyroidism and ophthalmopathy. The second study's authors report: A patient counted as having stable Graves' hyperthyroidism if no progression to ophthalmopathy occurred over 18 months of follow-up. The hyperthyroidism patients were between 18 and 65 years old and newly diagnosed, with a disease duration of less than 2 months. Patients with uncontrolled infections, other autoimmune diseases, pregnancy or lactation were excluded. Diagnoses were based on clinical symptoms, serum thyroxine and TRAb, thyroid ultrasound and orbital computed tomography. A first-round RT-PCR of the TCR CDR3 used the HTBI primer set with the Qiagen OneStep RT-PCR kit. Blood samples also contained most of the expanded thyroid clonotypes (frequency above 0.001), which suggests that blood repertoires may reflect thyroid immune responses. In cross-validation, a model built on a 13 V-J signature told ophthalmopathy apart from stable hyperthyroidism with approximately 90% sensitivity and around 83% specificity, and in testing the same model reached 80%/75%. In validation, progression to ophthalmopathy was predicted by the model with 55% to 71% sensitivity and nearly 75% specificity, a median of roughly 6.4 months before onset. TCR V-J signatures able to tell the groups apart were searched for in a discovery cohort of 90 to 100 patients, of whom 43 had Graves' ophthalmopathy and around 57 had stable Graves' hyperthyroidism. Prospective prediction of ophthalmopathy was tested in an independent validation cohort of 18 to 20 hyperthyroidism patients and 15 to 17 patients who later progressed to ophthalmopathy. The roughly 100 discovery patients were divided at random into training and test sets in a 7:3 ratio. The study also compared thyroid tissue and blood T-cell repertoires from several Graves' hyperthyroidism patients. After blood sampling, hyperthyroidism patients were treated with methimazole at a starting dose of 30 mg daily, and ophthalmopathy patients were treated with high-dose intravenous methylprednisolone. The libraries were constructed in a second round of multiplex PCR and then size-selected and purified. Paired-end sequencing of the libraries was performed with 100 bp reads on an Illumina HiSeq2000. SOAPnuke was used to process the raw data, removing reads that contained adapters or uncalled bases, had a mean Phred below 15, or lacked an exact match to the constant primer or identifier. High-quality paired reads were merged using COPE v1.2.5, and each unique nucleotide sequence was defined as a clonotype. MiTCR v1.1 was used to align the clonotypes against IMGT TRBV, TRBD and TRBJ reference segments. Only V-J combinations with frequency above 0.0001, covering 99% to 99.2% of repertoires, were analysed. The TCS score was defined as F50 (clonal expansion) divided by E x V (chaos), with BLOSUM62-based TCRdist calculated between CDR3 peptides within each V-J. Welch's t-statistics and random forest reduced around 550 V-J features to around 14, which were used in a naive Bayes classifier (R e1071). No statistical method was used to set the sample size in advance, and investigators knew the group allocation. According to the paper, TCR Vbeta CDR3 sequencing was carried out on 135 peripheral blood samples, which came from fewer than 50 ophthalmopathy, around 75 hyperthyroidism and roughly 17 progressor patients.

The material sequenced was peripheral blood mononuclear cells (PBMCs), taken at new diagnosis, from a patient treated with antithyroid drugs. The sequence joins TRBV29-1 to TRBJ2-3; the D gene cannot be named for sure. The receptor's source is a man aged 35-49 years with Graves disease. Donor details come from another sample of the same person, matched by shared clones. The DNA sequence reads TGCAGCGTTGAGATTTACACAGATACGCAGTATTTT. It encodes CSVEIYTDTQYF.